These 21 T cell receptor beta chains originate from one sample sequenced in a study of blood T cell repertoires in COVID-19. Libraries were prepared by immunoSEQ multiplex PCR; TCRdb keeps only in-frame clonotypes and omits some of them. The sample carries some 490,000 clones, more than 85% recorded once. Sequencing was carried out using PBMCs or T cells enriched from blood (not recorded which). The receptors were gathered from a woman aged 55-70 years who had recovered from COVID-19.

The V and J genes are TRBV30 and TRBJ1-3; 10 bases are shared with TRBD1. The CDR3 is 16 residues long. After removal of 5 bases from V and 3 bases from J, the junction contained 10 bases not matched to a gene. Per the germline V gene, CDR1 is GTSNPN and CDR2 is SVGIG (reference sequence). CDR3 protein: CAWHPRDRGNGNTIYF. The CDR3 nucleotides are TGTGCCTGGCACCCCCGGGACAGGGGAAATGGAAACACCATATATTTT.

V gene TRBV19 combines with J gene TRBJ1-1; D may be TRBD1 (6 bases). This CDR3 contains 15 residues. Germline CDR1 LNHDA, CDR2 SQIVND (reference sequence). The V end was cut by 6 bases, the J end by 1 base, with 15 bases between. The CDR3 reads CASRTRGVTNTEAFF. CDR3 sequence (DNA): TGTGCCAGTAGGACCAGGGGAGTGACGAACACTGAAGCTTTCTTT.

The CDR3 reads CASSEAATVGGEQFF. For the CDR3, the DNA is TGTGCCAGCAGTGAAGCGGCGACAGTCGGCGGTGAGCAGTTCTTC. The chain has TRBV6-1 and TRBJ2-1; maybe TRBD1 (5 bases). Trimming removed 0 bases from V and 9 bases from J, with 15 bases in between. The germline V gene has CDR1 MNHNS and CDR2 SASEGT. The CDR3 extends over 15 amino acids.

V usage is TRBV7-2 and J usage is TRBJ2-1; 8 bases are shared with TRBD2. The germline V gene encodes CDR1 SGHTA and CDR2 FQGNSA. The CDR3 is made up of 15 amino acids. After removal of 3 bases from V and 0 bases from J, the junction contained 1 base not matched to a gene. The DNA for the CDR3 is TGTGCCAGCAGCTTTAGCGGGGACTCCTACAATGAGCAGTTCTTC. Translated, it gives CASSFSGDSYNEQFF.

V usage is TRBV10-2 and J usage is TRBJ1-4; the D is unclear. CDR1 WSHSY and CDR2 SAAADI come from the germline V gene. Trimming stripped 3 bases from V and 3 bases from J, with 8 bases between. This CDR3 comprises 14 residues. CDR3 nucleotide sequence: TGCGCCAGCAGTGACTCCGGGGCTAATGAAAAACTGTTTTTT. Amino acids: CASSDSGANEKLFF.

The chain employs TRBV30 and TRBJ1-1; 7 nucleotides agree with TRBD1. Per germline, CDR1 GTSNPN and CDR2 SVGIG (reference sequence). V dropped 7 bases and J dropped 11; count of bases not matched to a gene: 25. The CDR3 length is 16 residues. CDR3 DNA: TGTGCCTATACTTTCCCCCGGACAGGTACTACTACTGGGGCTTTCTTT. This sequence encodes CAYTFPRTGTTTGAFF.

This clone was seen more than once but under ten times. The rearrangement joins TRBV12-5 to TRBJ1-2; tentative D call: TRBD1 (5 bases). The CDR3 contains 13 residues. Germline assignment: CDR1 LGHNT and CDR2 FRNRAP. Trimming removed 2 bases from V and 7 bases from J, with 11 bases in between. CDR3 protein: CASGLQRGFGYTF. CDR3 nucleotide sequence: TGTGCTAGTGGTTTGCAGCGGGGCTTTGGCTACACCTTC.

The chain is built from TRBV10-3 and TRBJ2-7; 12 bases are shared with TRBD2. V dropped 8 bases and J dropped 4; count of bases not matched to a gene: 6. Germline V gene data show CDR1 as ENHRY and CDR2 as SYGVKD. There are 14 residues in the CDR3. CDR3 in DNA: TGTGCCATCTCTGTGGGACTAGCGGGTTACGAGCAGTACTTC. Residues: CAISVGLAGYEQYF.

The chain has TRBV5-1 and TRBJ2-5, with a weak D call TRBD2 (5 bases). With 0 bases removed from V and 4 bases from J, the gap between germline ends came to 16 bases. Germline-derived CDR1 and CDR2 are SGHRS and YFSETQ. The CDR3 contains 16 residues. DNA of the CDR3: TGCGCCAGCAGCTTGGGTACGGGGTGGCGTGGAGAGACCCAGTACTTC. Translating it yields CASSLGTGWRGETQYF.

DNA for the CDR3: TGTGCCAGCAGCTTCGACTTCACAGATACGCAGTATTTT. This codes for CASSFDFTDTQYF. The chain carries TRBV7-9 and TRBJ2-3; no definite D call. From germline, CDR1 is SEHNR and CDR2 FQNEAQ (reference sequence). V was cut by 3 bases and J by 2 bases, with 6 bases left in between. The CDR3 sequence is 13 residues long.

This chain links TRBV6-5 with TRBJ1-2, with unresolved D. V was trimmed by 4 bases and J by 7 bases, leaving 16 bases between them. Germline V lookup: CDR1 MNHEY, CDR2 SVGAGI. The CDR3 spans 14 residues. Here the CDR3 reads CASSSGPGAGGYTF. For the CDR3, the DNA is TGTGCCAGCAGTTCCGGCCCAGGAGCGGGTGGCTACACCTTC.

The rearrangement uses TRBV7-6 and TRBJ2-3; 12 bases agree with TRBD2. This CDR3 has 15 residues. Looked up from germline, CDR1 is SGHVS and CDR2 is FNYEAQ. The J segment lost 5 bases and the V segment lost 6 bases, leaving 6 bases of the junction unmatched. In DNA form, the CDR3 reads TGTGCCAGCAGTAAAACTAGCGGGGGGAAAGATACGCAGTATTTT. It is translated as CASSKTSGGKDTQYF.

The V and J genes are TRBV6-5 and TRBJ2-3; TRBD2 matches at 7 bases. Trimming took 0 bases from V and 2 from J; bases not matched to a gene: 5. The length of the CDR3 is 16 residues. From germline, CDR1 is MNHEY and CDR2 SVGAGI. DNA of the CDR3: TGTGCCAGCAGTTACTCTTTAAGCGGGATCACAGATACGCAGTATTTT. Translation gives CASSYSLSGITDTQYF.

This clone was recorded only once. The J gene is TRBJ2-3, the V gene TRBV10-3; 10 nucleotides line up with TRBD2. V lost 2 bases and J lost 3; bases outside the gene matches: 11. The CDR3 is 18 amino acids. The germline gives CDR1 ENHRY, CDR2 SYGVKD. CDR3: CAISEGDLAGEGTDTQYF. The CDR3 coding sequence is TGTGCCATCAGTGAGGGAGATCTAGCGGGGGAGGGTACAGATACGCAGTATTTT.

This clone showed up just a few times. This rearrangement joins TRBV27 to TRBJ2-2; TRBD1 is a possible D gene (6 bases). V lost 5 bases, J lost 4 bases, and 11 bases lay in between. CDR3 size: 14 residues. CDR1 is MNHEY and CDR2 is SMNVEV in the germline V gene (reference sequence). The CDR3 nucleotides read TGTGCCAGCAGTCGACGGGACACCACCGGGGAGCTGTTTTTT. Protein sequence: CASSRRDTTGELFF.

J is TRBJ2-2 and V is TRBV3-1 (or the pseudogene TRBV3-2), with 10 bases fitting TRBD2. V was pared by 6 bases and J by 6 bases, with 10 bases of the junction left unmatched. CDR1 LGHDT and CDR2 YNNKEL come from the germline V gene (reference sequence). The CDR3 consists of 16 residues. Here the CDR3 reads CASSRQSGGAPGELFF. The CDR3 DNA is TGTGCCAGCAGTCGACAAAGCGGGGGGGCCCCCGGGGAGCTGTTTTTT.

The J gene is TRBJ2-3, the V gene TRBV2, with D possibly TRBD1 on 5 matching bases. The CDR3 is 15 amino acids. Germline V gives CDR1 SNHLY, CDR2 FYNNEI. V was clipped by 5 bases and J by 2 bases, with 14 bases between them. CDR3 loop: CASSLGAVITDTQYF. DNA of the CDR3: TGTGCCAGCAGTTTAGGGGCGGTAATCACAGATACGCAGTATTTT.

V usage is TRBV3-1 (or the pseudogene TRBV3-2) and J usage is TRBJ2-1, with 12 nucleotides matching TRBD2. The CDR3 has 17 amino acids. The V and J ends lost 1 base and 10 bases, in that order; junction bases with no gene match: 11. Germline V gives CDR1 LGHDT, CDR2 YNNKEL (reference sequence). Written as DNA, the CDR3 is TGTGCCAGCAGCCAAGCCGAGAGGACTAGCGGGGATCAAGAGCAGTTCTTC. This sequence encodes CASSQAERTSGDQEQFF.

The chain joins TRBV6-1 to TRBJ2-2; D possibly corresponds to TRBD1 (6 bases). Deletions cut 6 bases from V and 6 bases from J, with 8 bases between. The length of the CDR3 is 12 residues. Germline values: CDR1 MNHNS, CDR2 SASEGT. The CDR3 nucleotides are TGTGCCAGCAGCTGGACAGCCGGGGAGCTGTTTTTT. Protein product: CASSWTAGELFF.

This sequence joins TRBV18 and TRBJ2-2; TRBD1 agrees at 8 bases. Germline V gene data show CDR1 as KGHSH and CDR2 as LQKENI. The length of the CDR3 is 19 residues. Germline trimming cut 0 bases from V and 7 bases from J; bases unmatched to any gene: 16. CDR3 protein: CASSPPRGRGPAGGGELFF. The CDR3 DNA reads TGTGCCAGCTCACCACCACGCGGCAGGGGGCCGGCCGGAGGCGGGGAGCTGTTTTTT.

This clone appeared many times. The chain couples TRBV7-2 to TRBJ1-2; possibly TRBD1 for D (6 bases). Germline loops: CDR1 SGHTA, CDR2 FQGNSA. This CDR3 is built from 15 residues. V was clipped by 1 base and J by 8 bases, with 17 bases between them. CDR3 DNA sequence: TGTGCCAGCAGCTTAGGAAGGGGGGGAGTGGGCGGCTACACCTTC. This translates into CASSLGRGGVGGYTF.